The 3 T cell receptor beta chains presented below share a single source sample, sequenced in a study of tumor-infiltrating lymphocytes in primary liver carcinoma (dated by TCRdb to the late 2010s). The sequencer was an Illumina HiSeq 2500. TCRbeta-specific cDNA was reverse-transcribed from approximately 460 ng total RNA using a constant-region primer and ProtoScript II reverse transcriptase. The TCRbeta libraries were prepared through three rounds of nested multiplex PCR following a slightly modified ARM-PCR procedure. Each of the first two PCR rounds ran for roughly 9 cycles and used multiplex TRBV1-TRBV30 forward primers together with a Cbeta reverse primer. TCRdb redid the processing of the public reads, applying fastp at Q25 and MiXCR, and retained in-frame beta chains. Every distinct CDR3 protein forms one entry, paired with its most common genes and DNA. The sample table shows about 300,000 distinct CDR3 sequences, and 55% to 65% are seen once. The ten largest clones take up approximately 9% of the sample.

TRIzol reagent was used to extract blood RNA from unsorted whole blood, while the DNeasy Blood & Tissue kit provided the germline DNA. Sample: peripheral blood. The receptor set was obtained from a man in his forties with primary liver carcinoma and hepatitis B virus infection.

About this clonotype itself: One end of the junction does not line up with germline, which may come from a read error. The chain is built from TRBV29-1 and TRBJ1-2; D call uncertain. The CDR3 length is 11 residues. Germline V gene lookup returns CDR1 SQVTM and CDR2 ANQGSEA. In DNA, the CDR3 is TGCAGCGTTGAGGTCTTCTATGGCTACAGCTTC. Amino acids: CSVEVFYGYSF.

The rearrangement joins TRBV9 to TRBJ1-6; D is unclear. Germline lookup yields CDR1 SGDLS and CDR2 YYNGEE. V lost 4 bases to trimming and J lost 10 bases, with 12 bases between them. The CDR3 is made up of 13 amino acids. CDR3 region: CASSPNRGSPLHF. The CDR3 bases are TGTGCCAGCAGCCCGAATAGAGGATCACCCCTCCACTTT.

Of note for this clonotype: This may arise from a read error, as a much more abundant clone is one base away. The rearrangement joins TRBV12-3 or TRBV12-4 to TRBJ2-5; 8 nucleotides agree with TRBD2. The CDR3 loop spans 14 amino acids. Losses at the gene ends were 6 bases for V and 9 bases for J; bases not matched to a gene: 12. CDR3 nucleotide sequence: TGTGCCAGCAGCCGGGACCGAACGCGGGAGGCCCAGTACTTC. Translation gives CASSRDRTREAQYF.